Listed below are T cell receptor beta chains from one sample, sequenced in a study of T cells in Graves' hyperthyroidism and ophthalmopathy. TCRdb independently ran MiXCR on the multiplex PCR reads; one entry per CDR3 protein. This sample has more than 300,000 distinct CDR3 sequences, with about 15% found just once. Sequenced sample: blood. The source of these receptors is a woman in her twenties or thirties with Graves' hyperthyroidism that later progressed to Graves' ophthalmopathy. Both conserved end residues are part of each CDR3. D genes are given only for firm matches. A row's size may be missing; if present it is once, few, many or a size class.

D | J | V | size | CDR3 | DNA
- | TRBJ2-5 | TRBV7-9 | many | CASSLGSGQNQETQYF | TGTGCCAGCAGCTTGGGCTCCGGACAGAACCAAGAGACCCAGTACTTC
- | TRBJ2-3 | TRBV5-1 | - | CASSLSRTNTQYF | TGCGCCAGCAGCTTGTCGAGGACCAATACGCAGTATTTT
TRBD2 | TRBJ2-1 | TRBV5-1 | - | CASSLAVVSGGRNEQFF | TGCGCCAGCAGCTTGGCCGTCGTTTCGGGAGGACGCAATGAGCAGTTCTTC
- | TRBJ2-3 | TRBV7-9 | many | CASSFQLADTQYF | TGTGCCAGCAGCTTTCAACTCGCGGATACGCAGTATTTT
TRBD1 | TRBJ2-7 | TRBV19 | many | CASSTIGQGIGYEQYF | TGTGCCAGTAGTACAATTGGACAGGGGATCGGCTACGAGCAGTACTTC
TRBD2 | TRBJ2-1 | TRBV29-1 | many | CSVEAGGGPTEQFF | TGCAGCGTTGAGGCTGGCGGGGGTCCTACTGAGCAGTTCTTC
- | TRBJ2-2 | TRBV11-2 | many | CASRRTDTGELFF | TGTGCCAGCAGAAGGACGGATACCGGGGAGCTGTTTTTT
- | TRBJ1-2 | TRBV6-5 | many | CASSYPGNYGYTF | TGTGCCAGCAGTTACCCAGGAAACTATGGCTACACCTTC
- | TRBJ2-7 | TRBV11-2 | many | CASSFKSGFDEQYF | TGTGCCAGCAGCTTCAAATCAGGGTTCGACGAGCAGTACTTC
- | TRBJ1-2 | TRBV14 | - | CASSQAAGVYGYTF | TGTGCCAGCAGCCAAGCGGCAGGCGTCTATGGCTACACCTTC
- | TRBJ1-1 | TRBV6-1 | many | CASTAGRRNTEAFF | TGTGCCAGCACCGCTGGACGGAGGAACACTGAAGCTTTCTTT
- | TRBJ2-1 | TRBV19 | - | CASRSNGQRRTENEQFF | TGTGCCAGTCGTAGTAACGGGCAGCGGAGAACCGAGAATGAGCAGTTCTTC
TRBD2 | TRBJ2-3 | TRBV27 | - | CASSFSGVGGDTQYF | TGTGCCAGCAGTTTTAGCGGGGTGGGTGGAGATACGCAGTATTTT
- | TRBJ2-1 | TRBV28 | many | CASRQTSSYNEQFF | TGTGCCAGCAGACAGACCAGCTCCTACAATGAGCAGTTCTTC
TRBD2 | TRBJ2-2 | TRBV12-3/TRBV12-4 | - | CAISESVPGLAGDTGELFF | TGTGCCATCAGTGAGTCAGTCCCGGGACTAGCGGGGGACACCGGGGAGCTGTTTTTT
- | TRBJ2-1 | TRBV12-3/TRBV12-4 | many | CASSRRGSSYNEQFF | TGTGCCAGCAGTCGACGGGGAAGCTCCTACAATGAGCAGTTCTTC
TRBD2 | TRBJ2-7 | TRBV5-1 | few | CASSLIAGGTYEQYF | TGCGCCAGCAGCTTGATAGCGGGAGGGACCTACGAGCAGTACTTC
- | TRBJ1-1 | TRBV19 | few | CASSIPGAGNTEAFF | TGTGCCAGTAGTATTCCCGGGGCAGGAAACACTGAAGCTTTCTTT
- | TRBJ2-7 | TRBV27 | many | CASSSMTGIPSYEQYF | TGTGCCAGCAGTTCAATGACAGGTATACCCTCCTACGAGCAGTACTTC
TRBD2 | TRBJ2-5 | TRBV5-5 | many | CASSLAPGLASETQYF | TGTGCCAGCAGCTTGGCCCCGGGACTAGCGTCGGAGACCCAGTACTTC
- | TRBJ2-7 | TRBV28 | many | CASSGRGEEQYF | TGTGCCAGCAGCGGTCGAGGGGAGGAGCAGTACTTC
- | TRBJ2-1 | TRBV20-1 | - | CSARLLDSYNEQFF | TGCAGTGCTAGATTACTTGACAGCTACAATGAGCAGTTCTTC
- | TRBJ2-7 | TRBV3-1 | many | CASSPLGGISYEQYF | TGTGCCAGCAGCCCCCTTGGCGGGATAAGCTACGAGCAGTACTTC
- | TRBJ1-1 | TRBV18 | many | CASGARLGHWEAFF | TGTGCCAGCGGGGCCCGGCTGGGGCATTGGGAAGCTTTCTTT
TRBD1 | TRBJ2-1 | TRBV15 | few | CATSDYRGLGNEQFF | TGTGCCACCAGCGATTACAGGGGGCTGGGCAATGAGCAGTTCTTC
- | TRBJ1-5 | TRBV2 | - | CASSGDRYSNQPQHF | TGTGCCAGCAGTGGAGACAGGTATAGCAATCAGCCCCAGCATTTT
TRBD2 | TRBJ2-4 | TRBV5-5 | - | CASTAGEGYLQYF | TGCGCCAGCACGGCGGGGGAGGGGTATCTTCAGTACTTC
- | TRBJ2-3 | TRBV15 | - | CATSRDPGRTDTQYF | TGTGCCACCAGCAGAGATCCGGGGCGCACAGATACGCAGTATTTT
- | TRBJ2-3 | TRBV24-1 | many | CATSDLGRTSTDTQYF | TGTGCCACCAGTGATTTGGGGAGGACTAGCACAGATACGCAGTATTTT
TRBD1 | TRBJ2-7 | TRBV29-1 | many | CSALGQGTSYEQYF | TGCAGCGCTTTAGGACAGGGGACATCCTACGAGCAGTACTTC
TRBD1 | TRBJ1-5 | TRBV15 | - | CATNGDRGHDQPQHF | TGTGCCACCAACGGGGACAGGGGGCATGATCAGCCCCAGCATTTT
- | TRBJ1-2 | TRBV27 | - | CASSLSNPATSYPGHYGYTF | TGTGCCAGCAGTTTATCGAATCCGGCGACCAGCTACCCCGGCCACTATGGCTACACCTTC
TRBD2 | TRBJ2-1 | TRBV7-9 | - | CASSLALSGGNNEQFF | TGTGCCAGCAGCTTAGCGCTTAGCGGGGGGAATAATGAGCAGTTCTTC
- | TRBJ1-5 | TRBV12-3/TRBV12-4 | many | CVSSFIGEGVQPQHF | TGTGTCAGCAGTTTTATCGGAGAAGGGGTTCAGCCCCAGCATTTT
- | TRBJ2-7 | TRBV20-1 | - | CSARGDSGIEQYF | TGCAGTGCTAGGGGTGACAGTGGGATCGAGCAGTACTTC
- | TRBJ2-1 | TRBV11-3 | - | CASSLGGGGPNEQFF | TGTGCCAGCAGCTTAGGTGGGGGGGGCCCGAATGAGCAGTTCTTC
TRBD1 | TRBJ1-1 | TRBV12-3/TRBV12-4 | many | CASSPTQGGTEAFF | TGTGCCAGCAGTCCAACTCAGGGGGGAACTGAAGCTTTCTTT
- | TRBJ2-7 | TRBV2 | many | CASSGEGSKLPSDEQYF | TGTGCCAGCAGTGGGGAAGGGTCCAAGTTACCTTCAGACGAGCAGTACTTC
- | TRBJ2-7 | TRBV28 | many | CASRPGWQEIYEQYF | TGTGCCAGCAGACCTGGATGGCAAGAGATTTACGAGCAGTACTTC
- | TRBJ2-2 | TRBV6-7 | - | CASSSGTKVDSAGGELFF | TGTGCCAGCAGCAGCGGTACTAAGGTGGACTCTGCCGGGGGGGAGCTGTTTTTT
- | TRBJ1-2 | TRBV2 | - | CASSEAGEKNYGYTF | TGTGCCAGCAGTGAAGCAGGGGAGAAGAACTATGGCTACACCTTC
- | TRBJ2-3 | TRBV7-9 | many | CASSLDEGTSTDTQYF | TGTGCCAGCAGCTTAGATGAGGGGACAAGCACAGATACGCAGTATTTT
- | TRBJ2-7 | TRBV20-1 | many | CSASKGLGNEQYF | TGCAGTGCTAGTAAAGGCCTGGGCAACGAGCAGTACTTC
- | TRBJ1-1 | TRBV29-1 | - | CSVEGLYTEAFF | TGCAGCGTTGAAGGTCTCTACACTGAAGCTTTCTTT
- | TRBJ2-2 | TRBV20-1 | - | CSATENTGELFF | TGCAGTGCTACCGAAAACACCGGGGAGCTGTTTTTT
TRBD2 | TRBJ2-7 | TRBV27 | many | CASSMTSGSYEQYF | TGTGCCAGCAGTATGACTAGCGGGTCCTACGAGCAGTACTTC
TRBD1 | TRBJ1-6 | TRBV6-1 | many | CASSQTGSGSPLHF | TGTGCCAGCAGCCAGACAGGGTCGGGATCACCCCTCCACTTT
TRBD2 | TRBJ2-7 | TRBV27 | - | CASSSGLTPYEQYF | TGTGCCAGCTCTAGCGGGTTAACCCCCTACGAGCAGTACTTC
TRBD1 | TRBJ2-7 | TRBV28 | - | CASSPPTGGGYEQYF | TGTGCCAGCAGCCCTCCGACAGGGGGCGGGTACGAGCAGTACTTC
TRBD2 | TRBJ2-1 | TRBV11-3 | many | CASSLAGGRGDEQFF | TGTGCCAGCAGCTTAGCGGGAGGACGGGGAGATGAGCAGTTCTTC
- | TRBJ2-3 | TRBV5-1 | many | CASSSRGSKTRWGSALTTDTQYF | TGCGCCAGCAGCTCGAGGGGTTCCAAGACTAGATGGGGCTCCGCCCTTACTACGGATACGCAGTATTTT
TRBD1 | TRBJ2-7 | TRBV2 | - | CASSDLVRDRDPEQYF | TGTGCCAGCAGTGATTTAGTCCGGGACAGGGACCCCGAGCAGTACTTC
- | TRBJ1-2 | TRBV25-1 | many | CASSSHRANYGYTF | TGTGCCAGCAGTAGTCATAGGGCTAACTATGGCTACACCTTC
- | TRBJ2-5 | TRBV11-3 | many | CASSLGPMETQYF | TGTGCCAGCAGCTTAGGCCCCATGGAGACCCAGTACTTC
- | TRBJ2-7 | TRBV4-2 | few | CASSQGWDEQYF | TGTGCCAGCAGCCAAGGGTGGGACGAGCAGTACTTC